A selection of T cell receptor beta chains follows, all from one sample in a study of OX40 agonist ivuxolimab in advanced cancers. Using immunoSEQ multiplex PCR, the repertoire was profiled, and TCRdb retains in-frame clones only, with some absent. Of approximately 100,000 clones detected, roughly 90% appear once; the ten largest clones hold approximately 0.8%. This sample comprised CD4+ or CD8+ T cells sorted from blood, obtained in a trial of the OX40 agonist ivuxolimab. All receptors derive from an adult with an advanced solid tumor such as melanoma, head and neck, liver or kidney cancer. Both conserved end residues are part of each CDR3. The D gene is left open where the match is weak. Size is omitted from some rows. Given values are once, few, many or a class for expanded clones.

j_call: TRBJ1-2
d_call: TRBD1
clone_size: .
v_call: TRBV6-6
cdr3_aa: CASIEQGIPIGYTF
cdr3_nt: TGTGCCAGCATCGAACAGGGGATCCCTATAGGCTACACCTTC

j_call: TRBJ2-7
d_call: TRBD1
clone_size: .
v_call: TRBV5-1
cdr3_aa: CASSLGTGVSYEQYF
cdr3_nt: TGCGCCAGCAGCTTGGGGACAGGGGTATCCTACGAGCAGTACTTC

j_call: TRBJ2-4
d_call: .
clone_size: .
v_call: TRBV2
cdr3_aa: CASTPSQSGKNIQYF
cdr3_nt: TGTGCCAGCACCCCGTCCCAGTCAGGGAAAAACATTCAGTACTTC

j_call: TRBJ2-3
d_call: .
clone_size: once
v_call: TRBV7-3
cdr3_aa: CASSLTRDEPQYF
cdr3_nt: TGTGCCAGCAGCTTAACGAGGGACGAGCCGCAGTATTTT

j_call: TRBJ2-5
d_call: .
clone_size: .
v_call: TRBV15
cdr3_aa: CATSRDPARDYEETQYF
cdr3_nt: TGTGCCACCAGCAGAGATCCGGCGCGGGATTATGAAGAGACCCAGTACTTC

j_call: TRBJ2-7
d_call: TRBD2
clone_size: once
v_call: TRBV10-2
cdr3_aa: CASRAILAGGGEQYF
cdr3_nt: TGCGCCAGCAGGGCGATACTAGCGGGGGGCGGCGAGCAGTACTTC

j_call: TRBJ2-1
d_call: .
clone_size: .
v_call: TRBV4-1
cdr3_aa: CASSQGTSSYNEQFF
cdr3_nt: TGCGCCAGCAGCCAAGGTACGAGCTCCTACAATGAGCAGTTCTTC

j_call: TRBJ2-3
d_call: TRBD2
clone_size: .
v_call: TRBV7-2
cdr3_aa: CASRKRGGLMATDTQYF
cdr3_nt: TGTGCCAGCAGGAAACGCGGGGGACTCATGGCCACAGATACGCAGTATTTT

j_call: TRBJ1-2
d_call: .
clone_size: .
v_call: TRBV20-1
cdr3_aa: CSASGRDNYTF
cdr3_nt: TGCAGTGCTAGCGGGCGGGACAACTACACCTTC

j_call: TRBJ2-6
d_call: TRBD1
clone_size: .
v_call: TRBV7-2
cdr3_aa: CASSLSTGGSGANVLTF
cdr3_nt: TGTGCCAGCAGCTTATCAACAGGGGGCTCTGGGGCCAACGTCCTGACTTTC

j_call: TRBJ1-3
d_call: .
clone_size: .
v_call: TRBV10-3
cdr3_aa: CAISEFSGRLSSGNTIYF
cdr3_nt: TGTGCCATCAGTGAGTTCTCCGGTCGCTTGAGCTCTGGAAACACCATATATTTT

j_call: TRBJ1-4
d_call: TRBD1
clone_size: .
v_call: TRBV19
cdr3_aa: CASRPVTGNREKLFF
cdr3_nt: TGTGCCAGTCGCCCCGTGACAGGGAATCGCGAAAAACTGTTTTTT

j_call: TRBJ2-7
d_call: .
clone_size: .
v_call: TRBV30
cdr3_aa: CAWNFGDYEQYF
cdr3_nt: TGTGCCTGGAATTTTGGAGACTACGAGCAGTACTTC

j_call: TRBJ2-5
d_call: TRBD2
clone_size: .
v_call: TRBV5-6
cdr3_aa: CASSFLAGAQETQYF
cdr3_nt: TGTGCCAGCAGCTTCCTAGCGGGGGCCCAAGAGACCCAGTACTTC